Following are 21 T cell receptor beta chains from one sample sequenced in a study of response to subunit inactivated influenza vaccine. TCRdb called the RT-PCR reads again in MiXCR, with one record for every CDR3 protein. The table has a few hundred thousand distinct CDR3 sequences, about a fifth seen once. The sequences come from PBMCs from blood, collected roughly 20 months after vaccination. The receptors here all came from a man between 50 and 75 years old who received an inactivated influenza vaccine.

The chain has TRBV21-1 and TRBJ2-3; the DNA was not used to check the table's D call, TRBD2. TRBV21-1 corresponds to a pseudogene. The CDR3 is 20 residues long. CDR3 DNA sequence: TGTGCCAGCAGCAAAGTGGACAACTGTGGACTAGCTCGGTACACAGATACGCAGTATTTT. Protein product: CASSKVDNCGLARYTDTQYF.

This chain joins TRBV23-1 and TRBJ1-3; D might be TRBD1 (6 bases). TRBV23-1 is recorded as an ORF, its role being uncertain. V lost 8 bases and J 1 base, leaving 12 bases between the germline ends. CDR3 length equals 14 residues. The CDR3: CASGPRGSGNTIYF. CDR3 coding DNA: TGCGCCAGCGGGCCCAGGGGTTCTGGAAACACCATATATTTT.

This clonotype was observed a handful of times. The chain employs TRBV5-4 and TRBJ2-7, with D perhaps TRBD1 or TRBD2 (5 bases each). The CDR3 length is 16 residues. V lost 0 bases and J 2 bases, leaving 15 bases between the germline ends. Germline V lookup: CDR1 SGHNT, CDR2 YYREEE (reference sequence). Written as DNA, the CDR3 is TGTGCCAGCAGCTTGGGGGGAGACAGACCAGCCTACGAGCAGTACTTC. This codes for CASSLGGDRPAYEQYF.

The chain has TRBV5-1 and TRBJ2-5; 9 bases fit TRBD2. The trim removed 2 bases at V and 5 bases at J, leaving 7 bases unmatched. CDR1 is SGHRS, CDR2 YFSETQ, per germline. The CDR3 runs to 15 residues. The CDR3 reads CASSFAREGRETQYF. CDR3 DNA sequence: TGCGCCAGCAGCTTCGCGCGGGAGGGCCGGGAGACCCAGTACTTC. Based on the CDR3 plus reference TRBV5-1 and TRBJ2-5, the full variable domain is KAGVTQTPRYLIKTRGQQVTLSCSPISGHRSVSWYQQTPGQGLQFLFEYFSETQRNKGNFPGRFSGRQFSNSRSEMNVSTLELGDSALYLCASSFAREGRETQYFGPGTRLLVL.

This clonotype was seen only a few times. The V call is TRBV10-3, the J call TRBJ2-3, with unresolved D. Per the germline V gene, CDR1 is ENHRY and CDR2 is SYGVKD. V was trimmed by 9 bases and J by 4 bases, leaving 11 bases between them. This CDR3 is 12 amino acids long. The CDR3 sequence: CAIGSVPDTQYF. DNA for the CDR3: TGTGCCATTGGTTCCGTCCCAGATACGCAGTATTTT.

The chain is built from TRBV6-1 and TRBJ2-1, with 7 bases lining up with TRBD1. From germline, CDR1 is MNHNS and CDR2 SASEGT. With V trimmed by 8 bases and J by 8 bases, 15 bases remained unmatched. This CDR3 has 15 residues. CDR3 in DNA: TGTGCCAGCCTGGACAGGAACACTCTCCCACATGAGCAGTTCTTC. Protein sequence: CASLDRNTLPHEQFF.

This clonotype appeared a few times. The genes are TRBV20-1 and TRBJ2-1; D not certain. The germline V and J ends were trimmed by 1 base and 0 bases, with 7 bases remaining between them. This CDR3 spans 14 amino acids. Looked up from germline, CDR1 is DFQATT and CDR2 is SNEGSKA (reference sequence). The CDR3 nucleotides read TGCAGTGCTAGAGTACTACTCTCCTACAATGAGCAGTTCTTC. The encoded protein is CSARVLLSYNEQFF.

The V call is TRBV5-1, the J call TRBJ1-1; D is perhaps TRBD1 (5 bases). Germline-derived CDR1 and CDR2 are SGHRS and YFSETQ. There are 14 residues in the CDR3. Trimming shortened V by 0 bases and J by 4 bases, and 10 bases separated the two germline ends. The CDR3 here is CASSLEAGITEAFF. CDR3 sequence (DNA): TGCGCCAGCAGCTTGGAGGCAGGGATCACTGAAGCTTTCTTT. Variable domain in full (rest from reference TRBV5-1 and TRBJ1-1): KAGVTQTPRYLIKTRGQQVTLSCSPISGHRSVSWYQQTPGQGLQFLFEYFSETQRNKGNFPGRFSGRQFSNSRSEMNVSTLELGDSALYLCASSLEAGITEAFFGQGTRLTVV.

The chain employs TRBV29-1 and TRBJ1-1; D gene unclear. Germline CDR1 is SQVTM and CDR2 is ANQGSEA. This CDR3 spans 12 amino acids. Trimming left V 6 bases short and J 1 base short, with 9 bases between. The CDR3 loop is CSVSFGNTEAFF. In nucleotides, the CDR3 is TGCAGCGTCTCATTTGGGAACACTGAAGCTTTCTTT.

In this sample, this clonotype turned up a few times. V and J are TRBV29-1 and TRBJ1-1, with D maybe TRBD1 (5 bases). Deletions cut 5 bases from V and 7 bases from J, with 11 bases between. This CDR3 comprises 11 residues. The germline gives CDR1 SQVTM, CDR2 ANQGSEA. The CDR3 here is CSVSSGGEAFF. CDR3 nucleotide sequence: TGCAGCGTTAGTAGCGGGGGTGAAGCTTTCTTT.

Only a few counts were recorded for this clonotype. The chain combines TRBV14 with TRBJ1-6; 7 bases map to TRBD1. Trimming at V came to 4 bases and at J to 9 bases, leaving 6 bases not matched to a gene. The CDR3 length is 14 residues. Per the germline V gene, CDR1 is SGHDN and CDR2 is FVKESK. The DNA for the CDR3 is TGTGCCAGCAGCCTTAGACAGGGTGGTTCACCCCTCCACTTT. It codes for CASSLRQGGSPLHF. The full variable domain, with the rest looked up from reference TRBV14 and TRBJ1-6, is EAGVTQFPSHSVIEKGQTVTLRCDPISGHDNLYWYRRVMGKEIKFLLHFVKESKQDESGMPNNRFLAERTGGTYSTLKVQPAELEDSGVYFCASSLRQGGSPLHFGNGTRLTVT.

The V call is TRBV28, the J call TRBJ2-7; D gene uncertain. V was shortened by 1 base and J by 2 bases, with 12 bases between the two germline ends. The CDR3 runs to 15 residues. Per the germline V gene, CDR1 is MDHEN and CDR2 is SYDVKM. CDR3 nucleotides: TGTGCCAGCAGTTTATTATCGACCAACGCCTACGAGCAGTACTTC. Residues: CASSLLSTNAYEQYF.

This rearrangement joins TRBV6-1 to TRBJ2-1; D remains unclear. The germline CDR1 and CDR2 sequences are MNHNS and SASEGT. V lost 3 bases and J 3 bases, leaving 9 bases between the germline ends. The CDR3 totals 14 residues. In DNA, the CDR3 is TGTGCCAGCAGTGAGGGTGGCAGCTACAATGAGCAGTTCTTC. Its protein is CASSEGGSYNEQFF.

A few counts support this clonotype. V gene TRBV28 combines with J gene TRBJ1-1; D not certain. The CDR3 spans 12 residues. Germline CDR1 MDHEN, CDR2 SYDVKM. V gave up 5 bases and J gave up 7 bases, with 11 bases separating them. In nucleotides, the CDR3 is TGTGCCAGCAGTCCTCGGACCTTTGAAGCTTTCTTT. Protein product: CASSPRTFEAFF.

This clonotype was picked up many times. The chain has TRBV12-3 or TRBV12-4 and TRBJ1-6; D is possibly TRBD1 (6 bases). The CDR3 spans 14 residues. The V gene lost 1 base and the J gene lost 10 bases, with 11 bases spanning the gap. The CDR3 bases are TGTGCCAGCAGTTTAGGGTCACAGGGATCACCCCTCCACTTT. Translating gives CASSLGSQGSPLHF.

The gene calls are TRBV6-1 and TRBJ2-6; tentative D call: TRBD2 (6 bases). Germline CDR1 is MNHNS and CDR2 is SASEGT. Trimming left V 5 bases short and J 0 bases short, with 11 bases between. The CDR3 extends over 16 amino acids. The CDR3 DNA is TGTGCCAGCAGTCAAGGGACTCTCTCTGGGGCCAACGTCCTGACTTTC. It is translated as CASSQGTLSGANVLTF.

V usage is TRBV7-9 and J usage is TRBJ2-3; 9 bases line up with TRBD2. The germline V gene encodes CDR1 SEHNR and CDR2 FQNEAQ (reference sequence). Trimming at V came to 4 bases and at J to 5 bases, leaving 7 bases not matched to a gene. CDR3 size: 15 residues. The CDR3 coding sequence is TGTGCCAGCAGCTCAGCGGGAGGCCAGGGAGATACGCAGTATTTT. This gives the protein CASSSAGGQGDTQYF.

J is TRBJ2-7 and V is TRBV6-6; D is perhaps TRBD1 (6 bases). The length of the CDR3 is 13 residues. Between the trimmed V and J ends, which lost 7 bases and 7 bases, there was a span of 17 bases. Germline loops: CDR1 MNHNY, CDR2 SVGAGI (reference sequence). The CDR3 loop reads CASTVWAGDEQYF. The CDR3 DNA sequence: TGTGCCAGCACTGTATGGGCAGGGGATGAGCAGTACTTC.

The V call is TRBV9, the J call TRBJ2-3; the D call may be TRBD1 or TRBD2 (7 bases each). Germline V CDR1 and CDR2: SGDLS, YYNGEE. Trimming left V 3 bases short and J 13 bases short, with 21 bases between. This CDR3 is built from 14 residues. This chain's CDR3 is CASSETPQGGNEYF. In DNA form, the CDR3 reads TGTGCCAGCAGCGAGACCCCCCAGGGGGGGAATGAGTATTTT.

The gene calls are TRBV18 and TRBJ2-1; D is ambiguous. CDR3 length: 12 amino acids. Germline CDR1 KGHSH, CDR2 LQKENI. Trimming took off 6 bases at V and 7 bases at J, with 10 bases between the two ends. CDR3 nucleotides: TGTGCCAGCTCGCTCCAGGCGAATGAGCAGTTCTTC. Protein sequence: CASSLQANEQFF.

This clonotype has a handful of counts. V is TRBV27 and J is TRBJ1-1; 7 bases are a match to TRBD1. This CDR3 spans 18 amino acids. Germline CDR1 MNHEY, CDR2 SMNVEV (reference sequence). The junction had 14 bases not matched to a gene; V was cut back by 3 bases and J by 1 base. CDR3 protein: CASSLIKGGHSSNTEAFF. DNA of the CDR3: TGTGCCAGCAGTTTGATTAAAGGGGGCCATTCCTCGAACACTGAAGCTTTCTTT.